A single sample gave rise to the 24 T cell receptor beta chains below, sequenced in a study of blood T cell repertoires in COVID-19. The protocol was immunoSEQ multiplex PCR, while the TCRdb copy is restricted to in-frame clones and leaves out a portion. The sample contains roughly 350,000 clones, around 89% of which appear only once. The sample taken for sequencing was peripheral blood. The source is a woman aged 45-60 years with active or convalescent COVID-19.

The chain joins TRBV14 to TRBJ1-1; 8 nucleotides align to TRBD1. The V and J ends lost 4 bases and 1 base, in that order; junction bases with no gene match: 5. The CDR3 contains 15 residues. CDR1 is SGHDN and CDR2 is FVKESK in the germline V gene. The CDR3 spells CASSPTDRGNTEAFF. The DNA of the CDR3 is TGTGCCAGCAGCCCTACCGACAGGGGGAACACTGAAGCTTTCTTT.

V is TRBV28 and J is TRBJ1-3; D is uncertain. The CDR3 spans 16 residues. The germline V gene has CDR1 MDHEN and CDR2 SYDVKM. The V gene lost 5 bases and the J gene lost 3 bases, with 17 bases spanning the gap. CDR3 in DNA: TGTGCCAGCAGTCCAGCGGCCGGGAGGCTTGGAAACACCATATATTTT. Its protein product is CASSPAAGRLGNTIYF.

This chain joins TRBV7-8 and TRBJ1-1; D is perhaps TRBD1 (6 bases). Trimming removed 0 bases from V and 3 bases from J, with 11 bases in between. The CDR3 extends over 15 amino acids. Germline CDR1 reads SGHVS; CDR2 reads FQNEAQ. The CDR3 region has the DNA TGTGCCAGCAGCTTAGCCGGGACAAGGGACACTGAAGCTTTCTTT. The encoded protein is CASSLAGTRDTEAFF. The full variable domain, with the rest looked up from reference TRBV7-8 and TRBJ1-1, is GAGVSQSPRYKVAKRGQDVALRCDPISGHVSLFWYQQALGQGPEFLTYFQNEAQLDKSGLPSDRFFAERPEGSVSTLKIQRTQQEDSAVYLCASSLAGTRDTEAFFGQGTRLTVV.

The chain employs TRBV2 and TRBJ1-2, with D unclear. The CDR3 has 14 amino acids. Germline CDR1 reads SNHLY; CDR2 reads FYNNEI. Trimming stripped 3 bases from V and 3 bases from J, with 11 bases between. CDR3 loop: CASSEPGGDYGYTF. The DNA of the CDR3 is TGTGCCAGCAGTGAGCCGGGAGGAGACTATGGCTACACCTTC.

This chain uses TRBV11-2 with TRBJ2-5; 11 bases are a match to TRBD2. This CDR3 region has 19 residues. CDR1 SGHAT and CDR2 FQNNGV come from the germline V gene. With 6 bases clipped from V and 0 bases from J, the junction kept 15 bases outside the gene matches. CDR3 sequence: CASRGATSGGRRYQETQYF. The CDR3 nucleotides are TGTGCCAGCAGAGGTGCCACTAGCGGGGGAAGAAGGTACCAAGAGACCCAGTACTTC.

This clone is a singleton in its sample. The V call is TRBV27, the J call TRBJ1-1, with D possibly TRBD1 on 5 matching bases. The germline CDR1 and CDR2 sequences are MNHEY and SMNVEV (reference sequence). The CDR3 consists of 16 residues. V shed 1 base and J shed 2 bases, with 14 bases lying between them. CDR3 sequence reads: CASSLYGRGGNTEAFF. The CDR3 coding sequence is TGTGCCAGCAGTTTATACGGGCGGGGGGGAAACACTGAAGCTTTCTTT.

This clone came up once. Other nucleotide sequences in the sample specify the same CDR3. This sequence joins TRBV18 and TRBJ2-7, with TRBD2 matching over 15 bases. J gave up 4 bases and V 3 bases, and 1 base lay outside the gene matches. Per the germline V gene, CDR1 is KGHSH and CDR2 is LQKENI. The CDR3 runs to 15 residues. The CDR3 region has the DNA TGTGCCAGCTCACCCGGACTAGCGGGGGGGTACGAGCAGTACTTC. Amino acids: CASSPGLAGGYEQYF.

This clone was detected once. The chain combines TRBV18 with TRBJ1-2; the D is unclear. Germline V gene sequence: CDR1 KGHSH, CDR2 LQKENI. This CDR3 comprises 16 residues. The V end lost 2 bases, the J end lost 0 bases, and 13 bases lay between the germline ends. The CDR3, as DNA: TGTGCCAGCTCACCAGTCTCCTCAGCGACTAACTATGGCTACACCTTC. This sequence encodes CASSPVSSATNYGYTF.

The chain carries TRBV14 and TRBJ1-3, with 7 nucleotides matching TRBD1. J was trimmed by 3 bases and V by 0 bases; bases with no gene match: 2. This CDR3 is 15 amino acids long. CDR1 is SGHDN and CDR2 is FVKESK in the germline V gene. The CDR3 loop is CASSQDSGGGNTIYF. Here the CDR3 DNA reads TGTGCCAGCAGCCAAGATTCAGGGGGTGGAAACACCATATATTTT.

The rearrangement uses TRBV2 and TRBJ1-5; tentative D call: TRBD1 (6 bases). Germline CDR1 is SNHLY and CDR2 is FYNNEI. The CDR3 is 16 residues long. V lost 1 base to trimming and J lost 1 base, with 11 bases between them. The chain's CDR3 is CASSEVARGSNQPQHF. In DNA form, the CDR3 reads TGTGCCAGCAGTGAAGTAGCCAGGGGAAGCAATCAGCCCCAGCATTTT.

This clone was seen once. The chain joins TRBV7-2 to TRBJ2-1; D is possibly TRBD2 (5 bases). The CDR3 has 15 amino acids. Trimming stripped 2 bases from V and 1 base from J, with 9 bases between. Germline V gene sequence: CDR1 SGHTA, CDR2 FQGNSA. This CDR3 reads CASSLSGFSYNEQFF. DNA of the CDR3: TGTGCCAGCAGCTTAAGCGGATTTTCCTACAATGAGCAGTTCTTC. The full variable domain, rest sourced from reference TRBV7-2 and TRBJ2-1, is GAGVSQSPSNKVTEKGKDVELRCDPISGHTALYWYRQSLGQGLEFLIYFQGNSAPDKSGLPSDRFSAERTGGSVSTLTIQRTQQEDSAVYLCASSLSGFSYNEQFFGPGTRLTVL.

As for this clone: Mismatch with germline at one junction end may stem from a read error. V gene TRBV27 combines with J gene TRBJ2-2, with D perhaps matching TRBD2 (5 bases). Germline V CDR1 and CDR2: MNHEY, SMNVEV (reference sequence). This CDR3 spans 14 amino acids. Here the CDR3 reads CASSFVGPTGELFF. The CDR3 coding sequence is TGTGCCAGCAGTTTTGTAGGGCCCACCGGGGAGTTGTTTTTT.

CDR3 protein: CATSDNRGEAELANYGYTF. The CDR3 bases are TGTGCCACCAGTGACAACAGGGGAGAGGCTGAGTTAGCTAACTATGGCTACACCTTC. V usage is TRBV24-1 and J usage is TRBJ1-2, with 7 nucleotides matching TRBD1. Unmatched junction bases numbered 16, after V lost 4 bases and J lost 0 bases. Germline CDR1 reads KGHDR; CDR2 reads SFDVKD. The CDR3 loop spans 19 amino acids.

V usage is TRBV18 and J usage is TRBJ1-6; 9 positions agree with TRBD1. The germline gives CDR1 KGHSH, CDR2 LQKENI. The CDR3 consists of 16 residues. After removal of 0 bases from V and 5 bases from J, the junction contained 2 bases not matched to a gene. Here the CDR3 reads CASSPPRTGDNSPLHF. In DNA form, the CDR3 reads TGTGCCAGCTCACCACCTAGGACAGGGGATAATTCACCCCTCCACTTT.

The V and J genes are TRBV9 and TRBJ1-3; 7 bases map to TRBD1. Trimming took 3 bases from V and 7 from J; bases not matched to a gene: 4. Per germline, CDR1 SGDLS and CDR2 YYNGEE. This CDR3 has 13 amino acids. CDR3 bases: TGTGCCAGCAGCGGGGACAGTCTGAACACCATATATTTT. Translating gives CASSGDSLNTIYF.

The J gene is TRBJ1-1, the V gene TRBV2; D remains unclear. Between the trimmed V and J ends, which lost 9 bases and 4 bases, there was a span of 18 bases. Germline assignment: CDR1 SNHLY and CDR2 FYNNEI. The length of the CDR3 is 14 residues. The CDR3 protein is CASQPSHVLTEAFF. CDR3 coding DNA: TGTGCCAGTCAACCCTCACACGTCCTCACTGAAGCTTTCTTT.

V is TRBV28 and J is TRBJ2-2; D might be TRBD1 (5 bases). Trimming pared 6 bases from V and 7 bases from J, leaving 9 bases between. CDR1 MDHEN and CDR2 SYDVKM come from the germline V gene. The CDR3 runs to 12 residues. CDR3 DNA: TGTGCCAGCAGGAAGGGGTACGGGGAGCTGTTTTTT. Its protein is CASRKGYGELFF.

The CDR3 DNA is TGTGCCAGCAGCCTTGGACGGACTTCCAATCAGCCCCAGCATTTT. This gives the protein CASSLGRTSNQPQHF. The rearrangement uses TRBV7-9 and TRBJ1-5; no clear D. CDR1 is SEHNR, CDR2 FQNEAQ, per germline (reference sequence). This CDR3 has 15 residues. The germline V and J ends were trimmed by 5 bases and 3 bases, with 14 bases remaining between them.

The gene calls are TRBV29-1 and TRBJ2-7; 11 bases are shared with TRBD2. This CDR3 spans 14 amino acids. Trimming cost V 6 bases and J 3 bases; bases outside gene matches: 7. Germline CDR1 is SQVTM and CDR2 is ANQGSEA. The CDR3 DNA sequence: TGCAGCGTGGTATCGGGGACTAGCGGCTACGAGCAGTACTTC. Translating gives CSVVSGTSGYEQYF.

J is TRBJ1-1 and V is TRBV10-3; D may be TRBD1 (6 bases). Germline lookup yields CDR1 ENHRY and CDR2 SYGVKD. V was trimmed by 10 bases and J by 1 base, leaving 16 bases between them. The CDR3 covers 14 residues. CDR3 amino acids: CATRDIQSNTEAFF. The CDR3 coding sequence is TGTGCCACCCGGGACATACAATCGAACACTGAAGCTTTCTTT.

The chain joins TRBV2 to TRBJ2-5, with 9 bases identical to TRBD2. Germline loops: CDR1 SNHLY, CDR2 FYNNEI. The CDR3 runs 15 residues. Unmatched junction bases numbered 14, after V lost 8 bases and J lost 7 bases. The chain's CDR3 is CASLGIAGAGRTQYF. The CDR3 nucleotides are TGTGCCAGCCTCGGGATAGCGGGGGCCGGACGGACCCAGTACTTC.

This chain links TRBV6-2 or TRBV6-3 with TRBJ1-5; a possible D gene is TRBD1 (5 bases). The CDR3 length is 15 residues. V was pared by 6 bases and J by 6 bases, with 18 bases between. CDR1 MNHEY and CDR2 SVGEGT come from the germline V gene. The CDR3 DNA follows: TGTGCCAGCAGCCCGGGGCAGGGCTGGGCTCAGCCCCAGCATTTT. Protein: CASSPGQGWAQPQHF.

The rearrangement links TRBV4-2 to TRBJ2-7; 11 nucleotides agree with TRBD2. CDR1 and CDR2 from the germline V gene are LGHNA and YNFKEQ. J was trimmed by 4 bases and V by 1 base; bases with no gene match: 6. This CDR3 comprises 16 residues. CDR3 bases: TGTGCCAGCAGCCAAGCCACGGGACTAGCGGATTACGAGCAGTACTTC. Translated: CASSQATGLADYEQYF.

The chain joins TRBV5-1 to TRBJ2-7; no reliable D call. The ends were cut back, 4 bases at V and 4 bases at J, with 9 bases in the middle. Germline values: CDR1 SGHRS, CDR2 YFSETQ. The CDR3 consists of 12 residues. In DNA, the CDR3 is TGCGCCAGCAGCCGCGAGAGTTACGAGCAGTACTTC. Its protein is CASSRESYEQYF.